This T cell receptor (beta chain) was captured in a study of human T cells and chemical hapten exposure. In the study's own analysis: TCRs per sample had a median of approximately 98,000 and ranged from roughly 20,000 to 700,000. TCRdb reanalysed the RACE reads using MiXCR and keeps one entry per CDR3 protein. For this entry, the V and J calls and clone size follow TCRdb and not the study's own pipeline. This sample has hundreds of thousands of distinct CDR3 sequences, with about 6% found just once. Time point reported: patch test 2, 6 weeks after DPC sensitization. Treatment indicated: therapeutic diphenylcyclopropenone sensitization with weekly scalp DPC. Germline loops: CDR1 MNHNS, CDR2 SASEGT. The CDR3 spans 11 residues. Between the trimmed V and J ends, which lost 3 bases and 10 bases, there was a span of 7 bases. This clonotype was seen repeatedly, ten times or more.

The starting material was whole blood, obtained in connection with sensitization to the hapten diphenylcyclopropenone (DPC). This clonotype was sampled from a woman in her late teens or twenties with alopecia areata. Some clones in this sample may be carry-over from other donors' samples. The chain employs TRBV6-1 and TRBJ2-1; D uncertain. DNA for the CDR3: TGTGCCAGCAGTGATACAAGGGAGCAGTTCTTC. Its translation is CASSDTREQFF.